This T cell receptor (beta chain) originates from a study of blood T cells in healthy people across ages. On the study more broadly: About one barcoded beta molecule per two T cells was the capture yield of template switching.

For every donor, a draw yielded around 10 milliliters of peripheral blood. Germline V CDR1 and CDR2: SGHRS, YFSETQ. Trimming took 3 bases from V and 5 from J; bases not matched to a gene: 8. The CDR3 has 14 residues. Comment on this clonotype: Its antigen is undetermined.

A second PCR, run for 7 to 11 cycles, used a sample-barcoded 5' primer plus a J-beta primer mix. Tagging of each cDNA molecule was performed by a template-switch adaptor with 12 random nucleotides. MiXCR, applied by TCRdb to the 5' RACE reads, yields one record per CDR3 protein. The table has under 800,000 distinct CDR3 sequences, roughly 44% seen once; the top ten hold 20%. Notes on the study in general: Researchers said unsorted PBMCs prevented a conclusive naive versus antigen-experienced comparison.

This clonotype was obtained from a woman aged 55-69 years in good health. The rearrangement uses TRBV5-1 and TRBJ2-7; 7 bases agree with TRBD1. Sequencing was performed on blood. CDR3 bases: TGCGCCAGCAGCTCGGGACAGCCAGGCGACGAGCAGTACTTC. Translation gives CASSSGQPGDEQYF. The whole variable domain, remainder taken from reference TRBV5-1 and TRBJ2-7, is KAGVTQTPRYLIKTRGQQVTLSCSPISGHRSVSWYQQTPGQGLQFLFEYFSETQRNKGNFPGRFSGRQFSNSRSEMNVSTLELGDSALYLCASSSGQPGDEQYFGPGTRLTVT.